A selection of T cell receptor beta chains follows, all from one sample in a study of T-cell memory formation after mild COVID-19. A single record per CDR3 protein comes from TCRdb applying MiXCR to the 5' RACE reads. In the table there are 550,000 to 600,000 distinct CDR3 sequences, about 18% of which are singletons. The sample consisted of PBMCs or a T cell subset sorted from them (not recorded which). Every receptor here comes from an adult woman who had mild COVID-19 (a few samples of this study predate the infection). Cell type and time point are not known. The CDR3 runs from the conserved cysteine through the conserved F or W. D genes are given only for firm matches. Part of the rows lack a size; the others show once, few, many or a class for expanded clones.

D gene	CDR3 length	V gene	clone size	J gene	CDR3 protein	CDR3 DNA
-	14	TRBV5-6	few	TRBJ1-3	CASSLFSSGNTIYF	TGTGCCAGCAGCTTGTTCTCCTCTGGAAACACCATATATTTT
TRBD2	14	TRBV24-1	-	TRBJ2-2	CATRRGGDTGELFF	TGTGCCACCAGGCGGGGGGGTGACACCGGGGAGCTGTTTTTT
TRBD2	13	TRBV20-1	many	TRBJ2-1	CSGSSGETNEQFF	TGCAGTGGGTCTAGCGGGGAAACCAATGAGCAGTTCTTC
-	12	TRBV3-1	few	TRBJ2-7	CASSRTASEQYF	TGTGCCAGCAGTCGGACAGCATCCGAGCAGTACTTC
TRBD2	15	TRBV7-2	few	TRBJ2-1	CASTVTSGYLNEQFF	TGTGCCAGCACCGTGACTAGCGGATACCTCAATGAGCAGTTCTTC
TRBD1	16	TRBV6-2/TRBV6-3	many	TRBJ1-5	CASSLTGAGSNQPQHF	TGCGCCAGCAGCCTGACAGGGGCTGGGAGCAATCAGCCCCAGCATTTT
-	15	TRBV7-8	few	TRBJ1-3	CASSARVPKGNTIYF	TGTGCCAGCAGCGCCAGGGTCCCAAAGGGAAACACCATATATTTT
TRBD2	15	TRBV4-3	few	TRBJ2-7	CASSQLAGGLDEQYF	TGCGCCAGCAGCCAATTAGCGGGAGGGCTCGACGAGCAGTACTTC
TRBD2	16	TRBV9	few	TRBJ2-1	CASSATSASSYNEQFF	TGTGCCAGCAGCGCGACTAGCGCGAGCTCCTACAATGAGCAGTTCTTC
-	14	TRBV7-2	-	TRBJ1-2	CASSSRLGGYGYTF	TGTGCCAGCAGCTCCCGCTTGGGTGGTTATGGCTACACCTTC
TRBD1	15	TRBV12-3/TRBV12-4	-	TRBJ2-2	CASSPTGPNTGELFF	TGTGCCAGCAGTCCGACAGGGCCGAACACCGGGGAGCTGTTTTTT
TRBD2	15	TRBV3-1	-	TRBJ2-3	CASSPSSGSTDTQYF	TGTGCCAGCAGCCCGTCTAGCGGGAGCACAGATACGCAGTATTTT
-	11	TRBV20-1	few	TRBJ2-1	CSARPDNEQFF	TGCAGTGCTAGACCTGACAATGAGCAGTTCTTC
TRBD2	14	TRBV9	few	TRBJ2-3	CATNGGVGTDTQYF	TGTGCCACCAATGGGGGGGTTGGCACAGATACGCAGTATTTT
-	13	TRBV24-1	few	TRBJ1-1	CATSDYDSSEAFF	TGTGCCACCAGTGATTACGACAGTTCCGAAGCTTTCTTT
-	16	TRBV7-9	many	TRBJ2-7	CASSSSTGQLRGEQYF	TGTGCCAGCAGCTCCTCGACAGGCCAGTTAAGGGGGGAGCAGTACTTC
-	12	TRBV20-1	many	TRBJ2-7	CSARDRAHEQYF	TGCAGTGCTAGAGACAGGGCCCACGAGCAGTACTTC
-	12	TRBV20-1	-	TRBJ2-2	CSARPGAGELFF	TGCAGCGCTAGACCCGGCGCCGGGGAGCTGTTTTTT
-	13	TRBV18	few	TRBJ1-2	CASSPGYNYGYTF	TGTGCCAGCTCACCAGGGTATAACTATGGCTACACCTTC
-	15	TRBV12-3/TRBV12-4	many	TRBJ1-6	CASAQGMPYNSPLHF	TGTGCCAGCGCTCAGGGGATGCCCTATAATTCACCCCTCCACTTT
TRBD1	15	TRBV25-1	-	TRBJ2-2	CASSEGDRDTGELFF	TGTGCCAGCAGTGAGGGAGACAGGGACACCGGGGAGCTGTTTTTT
-	15	TRBV7-6	-	TRBJ1-3	CASSLGGDNGNTIYF	TGTGCCAGCAGCTTAGGTGGGGACAACGGAAACACCATATATTTT